Below, 8 T cell receptor beta chains from the same sample are listed, as sequenced in a study of a mutant IDH1 vaccine in newly diagnosed glioma. Time point described: week 23, last vaccination. Doses consisted of 300 ug of mutant IDH1 20-mer peptide each, paired with topical imiquimod. This table comes from immunoSEQ multiplex PCR, and its TCRdb copy is limited to in-frame clones, with some not included. The profile covers about 65,000 clones, with 85% appearing a single time and approximately 3.8% taken by the ten largest. Their target antigens are unknown. The sample was PBMCs, taken from a glioma patient whose treatment included an IDH1 peptide vaccine. The origin of the receptors is a man younger than 40 with glioma.

The genes are TRBV6-5 and TRBJ1-1, with 7 positions matching TRBD1. Germline CDR1 reads MNHEY; CDR2 reads SVGAGI. The CDR3 runs 13 residues. Losses at the gene ends were 5 bases for V and 12 bases for J; bases not matched to a gene: 12. The CDR3: CASSEAYRDRSFF. Here the CDR3 DNA reads TGTGCCAGCAGTGAAGCTTACAGGGACAGATCTTTCTTT.

The J gene is TRBJ1-2, the V gene TRBV6-5, with 8 bases that match TRBD1. CDR1 MNHEY and CDR2 SVGAGI come from the germline V gene. The CDR3 contains 14 residues. The trim removed 6 bases at V and 0 bases at J, leaving 3 bases unmatched. The CDR3 sequence is CASSSTGANYGYTF. The CDR3 DNA reads as TGTGCCAGCAGCTCGACAGGGGCTAACTATGGCTACACCTTC.

This chain uses TRBV9 with TRBJ2-1; weak D call: TRBD2 (6 bases). Germline-derived CDR1 and CDR2 are SGDLS and YYNGEE. Trimming took 0 bases from V and 0 from J, leaving 19 bases between them. CDR3 length: 19 amino acids. The CDR3 sequence: CASSVERAGPLSSYNEQFF. CDR3 DNA sequence: TGTGCCAGCAGCGTAGAGCGAGCGGGTCCCTTGAGCTCCTACAATGAGCAGTTCTTC.

The chain carries TRBV28 and TRBJ1-4; the match to TRBD1 covers 8 bases. Unmatched junction bases numbered 11, after V lost 5 bases and J lost 0 bases. This CDR3 spans 18 amino acids. Germline loops: CDR1 MDHEN, CDR2 SYDVKM. CDR3 sequence: CASSPPDRVETTNEKLFF. CDR3 DNA sequence: TGTGCCAGCAGTCCCCCGGACAGGGTTGAAACAACTAATGAAAAACTGTTTTTT.

The rearrangement links TRBV30 to TRBJ1-4; D is possibly TRBD1 (5 bases). V lost 4 bases and J lost 1, with 19 bases in between. CDR3 length equals 17 residues. Germline V lookup: CDR1 GTSNPN, CDR2 SVGIG (reference sequence). The CDR3 coding sequence is TGTGCCTGGAAACAAATTTACGGGACGGTAACTAATGAAAAACTGTTTTTT. It translates to CAWKQIYGTVTNEKLFF. The variable domain in full, with the rest retrieved from reference TRBV30 and TRBJ1-4, is SQTIHQWPATLVQPVGSPLSLECTVEGTSNPNLYWYRQAAGRGLQLLFYSVGIGQISSEVPQNLSASRPQDRQFILSSKKLLLSDSGFYLCAWKQIYGTVTNEKLFFGSGTQLSVL.

DNA of the CDR3: TGCGCCAGCAGCTTTTCGCGCCATCCGTACACCGGGGAGCTGTTTTTT. Its translation: CASSFSRHPYTGELFF. This rearrangement joins TRBV5-1 to TRBJ2-2; D gene uncertain. Trimming cost V 2 bases and J 3 bases, with 14 bases left between them. The V gene's germline CDR1 is SGHRS and CDR2 YFSETQ. This CDR3 region has 16 residues.

The chain employs TRBV5-4 and TRBJ1-5; TRBD1 might be the D (5 bases). V lost 4 bases to trimming and J lost 5 bases, with 22 bases between them. Germline values: CDR1 SGHNT, CDR2 YYREEE (reference sequence). CDR3 length: 17 residues. CDR3 protein: CASSQFYQPGGDQPQHF. CDR3 nucleotide sequence: TGTGCCAGCAGCCAATTTTATCAACCCGGGGGAGATCAGCCCCAGCATTTT.

V gene TRBV4-1 combines with J gene TRBJ1-2; tentatively, D is TRBD1 (5 bases). Looked up from germline, CDR1 is MGHRA and CDR2 is YSYEKL. Trimming pared 0 bases from V and 8 bases from J, leaving 19 bases between. The CDR3 runs to 16 residues. In DNA form, the CDR3 reads TGCGCCAGCAGCCAAGAAGTTGTGCGGGGGAGGGGCGGCTACACCTTC. Protein product: CASSQEVVRGRGGYTF.